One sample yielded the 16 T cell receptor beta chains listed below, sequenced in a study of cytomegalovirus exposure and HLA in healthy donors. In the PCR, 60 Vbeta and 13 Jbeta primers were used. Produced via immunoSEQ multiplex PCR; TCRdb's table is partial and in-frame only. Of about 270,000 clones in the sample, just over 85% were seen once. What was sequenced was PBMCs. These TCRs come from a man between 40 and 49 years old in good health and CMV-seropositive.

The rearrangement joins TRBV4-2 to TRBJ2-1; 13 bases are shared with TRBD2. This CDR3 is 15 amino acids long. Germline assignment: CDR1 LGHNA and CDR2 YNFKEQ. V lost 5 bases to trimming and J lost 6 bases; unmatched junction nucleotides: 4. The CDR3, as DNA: TGTGCCAGCAGCAAACTAGCGGGAGGGGGCAATGAGCAGTTCTTC. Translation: CASSKLAGGGNEQFF.

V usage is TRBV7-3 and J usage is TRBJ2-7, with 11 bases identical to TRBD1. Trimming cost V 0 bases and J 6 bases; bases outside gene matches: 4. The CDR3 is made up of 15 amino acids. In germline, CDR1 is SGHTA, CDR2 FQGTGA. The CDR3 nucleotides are TGTGCCAGCAGCTTAACCGGGACAGGGGGTCGCGAGCAGTACTTC. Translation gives CASSLTGTGGREQYF.

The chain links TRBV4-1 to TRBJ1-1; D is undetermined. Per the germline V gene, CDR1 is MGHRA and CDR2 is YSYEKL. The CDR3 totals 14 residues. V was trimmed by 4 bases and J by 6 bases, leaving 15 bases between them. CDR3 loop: CASSPSRMGAEAFF. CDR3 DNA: TGCGCCAGCAGCCCCTCCCGGATGGGAGCTGAAGCTTTCTTT.

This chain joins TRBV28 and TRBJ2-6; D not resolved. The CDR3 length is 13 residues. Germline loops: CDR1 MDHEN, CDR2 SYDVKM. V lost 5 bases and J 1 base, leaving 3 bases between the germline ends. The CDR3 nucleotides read TGTGCCAGCAGTCTGTCTGGGGCCAACGTCCTGACTTTC. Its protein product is CASSLSGANVLTF.

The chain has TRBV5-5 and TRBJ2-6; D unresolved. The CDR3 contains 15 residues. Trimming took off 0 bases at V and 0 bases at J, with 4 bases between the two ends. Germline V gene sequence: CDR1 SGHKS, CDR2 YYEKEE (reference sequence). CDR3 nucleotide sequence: TGTGCCAGCAGCTTGGCGTTCTCTGGGGCCAACGTCCTGACTTTC. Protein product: CASSLAFSGANVLTF. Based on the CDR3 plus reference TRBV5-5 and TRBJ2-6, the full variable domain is DAGVTQSPTHLIKTRGQQVTLRCSPISGHKSVSWYQQVLGQGPQFIFQYYEKEERGRGNFPDRFSARQFPNYSSELNVNALLLGDSALYLCASSLAFSGANVLTFGAGSRLTVL.

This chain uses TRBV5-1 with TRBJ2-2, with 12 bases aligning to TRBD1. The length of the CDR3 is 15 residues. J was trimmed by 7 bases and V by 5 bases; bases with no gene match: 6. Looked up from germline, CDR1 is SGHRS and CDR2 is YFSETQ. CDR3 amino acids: CASSSGTGGGGELFF. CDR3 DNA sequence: TGCGCCAGCAGTTCGGGGACAGGGGGCGGCGGGGAGCTGTTTTTT.

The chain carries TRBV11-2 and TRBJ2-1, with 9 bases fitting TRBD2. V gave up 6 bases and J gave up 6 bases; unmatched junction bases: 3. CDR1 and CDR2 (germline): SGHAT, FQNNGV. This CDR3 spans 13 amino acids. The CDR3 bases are TGTGCCAGCAGTTCGGGACTAGCCAATGAGCAGTTCTTC. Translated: CASSSGLANEQFF.

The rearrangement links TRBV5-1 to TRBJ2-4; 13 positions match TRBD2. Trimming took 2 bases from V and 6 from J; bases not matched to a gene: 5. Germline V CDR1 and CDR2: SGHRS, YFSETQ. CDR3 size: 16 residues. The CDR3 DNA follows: TGCGCCAGCAGCTTTGGACTAGCGGGAGAAGGAAACATTCAGTACTTC. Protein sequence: CASSFGLAGEGNIQYF.

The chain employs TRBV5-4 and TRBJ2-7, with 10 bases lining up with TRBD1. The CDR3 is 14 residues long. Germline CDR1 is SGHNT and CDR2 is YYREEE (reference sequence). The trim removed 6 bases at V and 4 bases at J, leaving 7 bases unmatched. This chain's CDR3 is CASIWTGGTYEQYF. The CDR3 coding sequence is TGTGCCAGCATCTGGACAGGGGGTACATACGAGCAGTACTTC.

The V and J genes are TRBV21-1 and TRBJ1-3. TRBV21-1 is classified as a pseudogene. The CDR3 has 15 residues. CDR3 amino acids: CASSKVAISGNTIYF. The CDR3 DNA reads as TGTGCCAGCAGCAAAGTAGCAATCTCTGGAAACACCATATATTTT.

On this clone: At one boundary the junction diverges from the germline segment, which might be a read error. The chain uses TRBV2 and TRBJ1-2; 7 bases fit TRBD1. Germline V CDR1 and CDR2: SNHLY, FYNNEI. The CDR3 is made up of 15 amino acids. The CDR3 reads CASSEGTVGVDGHTF. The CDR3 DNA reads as TGTGCCAGCAGTGAGGGGACAGTGGGTGTGGATGGCCACACCTTC.

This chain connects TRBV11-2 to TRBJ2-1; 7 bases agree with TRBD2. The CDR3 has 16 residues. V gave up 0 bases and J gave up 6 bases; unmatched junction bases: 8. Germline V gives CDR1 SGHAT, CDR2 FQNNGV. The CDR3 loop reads CASSLDLGGSLNEQFF. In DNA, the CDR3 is TGTGCCAGCAGCTTAGATCTTGGCGGGAGCCTCAATGAGCAGTTCTTC.

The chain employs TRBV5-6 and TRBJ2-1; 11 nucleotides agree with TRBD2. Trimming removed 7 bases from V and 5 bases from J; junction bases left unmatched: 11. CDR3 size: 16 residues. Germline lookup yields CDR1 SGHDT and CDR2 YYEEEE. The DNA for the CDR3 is TGTGCCAGCGTTCGGAGAATTAGCGGGAGGGACAATGAGCAGTTCTTC. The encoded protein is CASVRRISGRDNEQFF.

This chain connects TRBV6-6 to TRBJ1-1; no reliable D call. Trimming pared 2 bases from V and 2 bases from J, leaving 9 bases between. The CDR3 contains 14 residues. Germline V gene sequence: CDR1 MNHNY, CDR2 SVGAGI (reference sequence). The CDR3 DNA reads TGTGCCAGCAGTTACCCGTATCGTAACACTGAAGCTTTCTTT. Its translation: CASSYPYRNTEAFF.

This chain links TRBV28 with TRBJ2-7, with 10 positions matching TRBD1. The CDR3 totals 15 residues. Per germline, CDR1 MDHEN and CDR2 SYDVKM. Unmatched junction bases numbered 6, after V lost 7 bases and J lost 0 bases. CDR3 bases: TGTGCCAGCAATCCTGGGACAGGGGTCTCCTACGAGCAGTACTTC. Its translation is CASNPGTGVSYEQYF.

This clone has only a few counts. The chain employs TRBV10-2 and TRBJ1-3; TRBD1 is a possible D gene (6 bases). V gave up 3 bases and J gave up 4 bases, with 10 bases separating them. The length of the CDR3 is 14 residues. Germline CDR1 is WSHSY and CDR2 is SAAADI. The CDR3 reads CASSDRGNGNTIYF. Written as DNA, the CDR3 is TGCGCCAGCAGTGACAGGGGCAACGGAAACACCATATATTTT.